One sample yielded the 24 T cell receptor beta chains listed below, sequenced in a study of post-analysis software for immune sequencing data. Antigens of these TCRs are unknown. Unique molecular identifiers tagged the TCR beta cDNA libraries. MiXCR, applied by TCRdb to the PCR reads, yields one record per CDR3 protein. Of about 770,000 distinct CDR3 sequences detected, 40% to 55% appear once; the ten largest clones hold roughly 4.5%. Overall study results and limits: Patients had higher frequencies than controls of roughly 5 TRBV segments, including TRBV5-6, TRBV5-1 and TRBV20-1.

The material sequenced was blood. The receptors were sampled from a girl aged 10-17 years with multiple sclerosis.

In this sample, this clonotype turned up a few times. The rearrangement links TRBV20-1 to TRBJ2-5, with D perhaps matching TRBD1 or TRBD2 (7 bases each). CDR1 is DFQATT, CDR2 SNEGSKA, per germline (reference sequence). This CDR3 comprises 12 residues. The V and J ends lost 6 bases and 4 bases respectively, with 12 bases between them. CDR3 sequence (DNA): TGCAGTGCGACCAGGGGGGGAGAGACCCAGTACTTC. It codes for CSATRGGETQYF.

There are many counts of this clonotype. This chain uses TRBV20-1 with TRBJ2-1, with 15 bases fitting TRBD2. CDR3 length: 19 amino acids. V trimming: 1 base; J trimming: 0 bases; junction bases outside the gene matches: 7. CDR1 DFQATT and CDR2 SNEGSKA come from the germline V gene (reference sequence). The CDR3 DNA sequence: TGCAGTGCTAGAGGCAGGGGACTAGCGGGAGGACGCTCCTACAATGAGCAGTTCTTC. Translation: CSARGRGLAGGRSYNEQFF.

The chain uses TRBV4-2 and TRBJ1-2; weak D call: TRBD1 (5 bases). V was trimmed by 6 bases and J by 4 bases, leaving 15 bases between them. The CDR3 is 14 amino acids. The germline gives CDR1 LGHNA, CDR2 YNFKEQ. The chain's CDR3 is CASSPQSGRYGYTF. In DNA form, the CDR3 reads TGTGCCAGCAGTCCACAATCAGGGCGCTATGGCTACACCTTC.

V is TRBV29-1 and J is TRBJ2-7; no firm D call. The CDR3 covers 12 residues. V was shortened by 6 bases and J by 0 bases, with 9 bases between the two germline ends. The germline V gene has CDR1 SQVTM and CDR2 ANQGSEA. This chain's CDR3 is CSVSTPSYEQYF. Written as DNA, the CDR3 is TGCAGCGTGAGCACACCCTCCTACGAGCAGTACTTC.

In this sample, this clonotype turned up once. This CDR3 reads CAIEEGSSGRTYNEQYF. The DNA for the CDR3 is TGTGCCATCGAAGAGGGGTCTAGCGGGAGGACCTACAATGAGCAGTACTTC. The chain links TRBV10-3 to TRBJ2-5; 11 nucleotides match TRBD2. The CDR3 has 17 residues. Looked up from germline, CDR1 is ENHRY and CDR2 is SYGVKD. Unmatched junction bases numbered 22, after V lost 8 bases and J lost 11 bases.

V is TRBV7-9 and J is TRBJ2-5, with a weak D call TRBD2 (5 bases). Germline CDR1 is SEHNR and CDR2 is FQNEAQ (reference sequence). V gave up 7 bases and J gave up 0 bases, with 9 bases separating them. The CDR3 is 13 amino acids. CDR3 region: CASMGADQETQYF. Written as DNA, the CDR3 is TGTGCCAGCATGGGAGCGGACCAAGAGACCCAGTACTTC.

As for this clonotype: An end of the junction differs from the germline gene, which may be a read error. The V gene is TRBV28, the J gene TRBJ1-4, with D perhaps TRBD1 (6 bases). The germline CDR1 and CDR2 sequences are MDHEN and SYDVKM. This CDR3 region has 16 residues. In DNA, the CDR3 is TGTGCCAGCAGGGGAGGGGGGATTGCAACTAATGAAGAACTGTTTTTT. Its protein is CASRGGGIATNEELFF.

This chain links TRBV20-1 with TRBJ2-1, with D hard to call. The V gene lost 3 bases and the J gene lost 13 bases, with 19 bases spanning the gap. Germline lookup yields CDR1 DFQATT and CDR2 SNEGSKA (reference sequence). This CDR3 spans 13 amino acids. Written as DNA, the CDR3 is TGCAGTGCTAGCCTTTACCTTGCGGAGACCCAGTTCTTC. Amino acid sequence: CSASLYLAETQFF.

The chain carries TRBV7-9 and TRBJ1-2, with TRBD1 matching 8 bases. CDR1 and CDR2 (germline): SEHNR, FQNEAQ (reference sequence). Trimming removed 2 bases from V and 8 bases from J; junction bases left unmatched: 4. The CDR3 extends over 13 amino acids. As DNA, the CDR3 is TGTGCCAGCAGCTTACAGGGGGCGGAGGGCTACACCTTC. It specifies CASSLQGAEGYTF.

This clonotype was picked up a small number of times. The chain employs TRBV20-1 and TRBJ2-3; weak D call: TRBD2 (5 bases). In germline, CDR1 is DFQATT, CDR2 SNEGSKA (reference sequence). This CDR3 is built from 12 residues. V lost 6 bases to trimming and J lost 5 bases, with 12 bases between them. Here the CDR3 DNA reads TGCAGTGCCGGGGTGGTCGTAGATACGCAGTATTTT. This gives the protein CSAGVVVDTQYF.

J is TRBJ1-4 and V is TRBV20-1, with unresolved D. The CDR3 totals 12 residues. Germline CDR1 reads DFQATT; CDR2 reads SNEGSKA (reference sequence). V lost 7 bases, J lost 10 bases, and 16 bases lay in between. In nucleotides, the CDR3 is TGCAGTGGTGGAGGTGTCGAGGGAAAACTGTTTTTT. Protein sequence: CSGGGVEGKLFF.

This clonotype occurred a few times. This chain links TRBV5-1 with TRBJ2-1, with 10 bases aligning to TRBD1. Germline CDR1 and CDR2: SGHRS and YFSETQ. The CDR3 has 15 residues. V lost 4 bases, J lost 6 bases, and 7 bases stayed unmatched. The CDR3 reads CASSRTGTGVNEQFF. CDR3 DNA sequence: TGCGCCAGCAGCCGGACCGGGACAGGGGTCAATGAGCAGTTCTTC.

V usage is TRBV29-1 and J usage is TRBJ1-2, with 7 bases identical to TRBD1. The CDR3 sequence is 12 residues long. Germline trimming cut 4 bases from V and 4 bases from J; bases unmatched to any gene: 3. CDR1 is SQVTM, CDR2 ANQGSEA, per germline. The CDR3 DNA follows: TGCAGCGTTGGCACAGGGGTCTATGGCTACACCTTC. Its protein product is CSVGTGVYGYTF.

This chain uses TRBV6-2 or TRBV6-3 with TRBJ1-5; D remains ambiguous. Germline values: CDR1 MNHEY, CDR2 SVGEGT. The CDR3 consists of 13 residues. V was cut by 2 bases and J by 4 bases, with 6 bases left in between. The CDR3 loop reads CASSYRDNQPQHF. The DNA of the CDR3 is TGTGCCAGCAGTTACAGGGATAATCAGCCCCAGCATTTT.

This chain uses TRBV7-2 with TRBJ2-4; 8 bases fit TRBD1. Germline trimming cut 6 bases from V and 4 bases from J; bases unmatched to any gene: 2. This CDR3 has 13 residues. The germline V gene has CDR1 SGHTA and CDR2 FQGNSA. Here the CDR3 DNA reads TGTGCCAGCAGGGGACAGGAGAAAAACATTCAGTACTTC. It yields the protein CASRGQEKNIQYF. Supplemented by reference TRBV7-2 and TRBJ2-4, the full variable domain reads GAGVSQSPSNKVTEKGKDVELRCDPISGHTALYWYRQSLGQGLEFLIYFQGNSAPDKSGLPSDRFSAERTGGSVSTLTIQRTQQEDSAVYLCASRGQEKNIQYFGAGTRLSVL.

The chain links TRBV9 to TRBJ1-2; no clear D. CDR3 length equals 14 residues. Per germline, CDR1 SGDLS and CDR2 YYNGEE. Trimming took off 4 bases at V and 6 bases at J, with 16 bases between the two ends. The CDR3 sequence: CASSPGAGIHGYTF. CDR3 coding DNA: TGTGCCAGCAGCCCCGGAGCGGGGATTCATGGCTACACCTTC.

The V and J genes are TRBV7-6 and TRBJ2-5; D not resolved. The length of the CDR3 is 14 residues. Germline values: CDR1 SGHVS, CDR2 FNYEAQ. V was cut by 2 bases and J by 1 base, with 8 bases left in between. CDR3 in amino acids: CASSLTGIQETQYF. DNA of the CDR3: TGTGCCAGCAGCTTAACGGGTATCCAAGAGACCCAGTACTTC.

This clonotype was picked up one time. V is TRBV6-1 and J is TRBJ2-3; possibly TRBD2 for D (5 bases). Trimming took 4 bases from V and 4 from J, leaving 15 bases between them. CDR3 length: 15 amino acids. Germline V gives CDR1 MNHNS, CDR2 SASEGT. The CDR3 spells CASSVFQGSADTQYF. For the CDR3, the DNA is TGTGCCAGCAGTGTCTTTCAAGGGAGTGCAGATACGCAGTATTTT.

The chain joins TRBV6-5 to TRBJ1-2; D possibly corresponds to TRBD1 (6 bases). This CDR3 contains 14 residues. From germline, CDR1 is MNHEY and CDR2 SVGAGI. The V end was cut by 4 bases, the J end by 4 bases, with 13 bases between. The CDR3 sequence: CASSLYRDTYGYTF. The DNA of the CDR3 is TGTGCCAGCAGTTTATACAGGGATACCTATGGCTACACCTTC.

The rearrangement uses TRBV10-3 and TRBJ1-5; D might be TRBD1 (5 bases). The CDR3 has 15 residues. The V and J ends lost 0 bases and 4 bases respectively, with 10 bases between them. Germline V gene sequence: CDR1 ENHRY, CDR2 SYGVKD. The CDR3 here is CAISESSQGNQPQHF. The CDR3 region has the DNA TGTGCCATCAGTGAGTCGAGTCAGGGAAATCAGCCCCAGCATTTT.

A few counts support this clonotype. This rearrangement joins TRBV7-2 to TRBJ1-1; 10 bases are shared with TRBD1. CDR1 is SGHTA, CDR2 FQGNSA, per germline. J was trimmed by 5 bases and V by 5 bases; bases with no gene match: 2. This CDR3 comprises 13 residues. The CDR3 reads CASSPGQGTEAFF. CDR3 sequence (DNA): TGTGCCAGCAGCCCGGGACAGGGGACTGAAGCTTTCTTT.

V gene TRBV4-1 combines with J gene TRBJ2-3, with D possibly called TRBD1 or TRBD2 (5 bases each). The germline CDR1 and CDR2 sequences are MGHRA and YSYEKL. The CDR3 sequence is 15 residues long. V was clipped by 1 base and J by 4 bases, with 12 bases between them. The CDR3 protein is CASSQVVGTPDTQYF. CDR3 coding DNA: TGCGCCAGCAGCCAAGTGGTAGGGACGCCAGATACGCAGTATTTT.

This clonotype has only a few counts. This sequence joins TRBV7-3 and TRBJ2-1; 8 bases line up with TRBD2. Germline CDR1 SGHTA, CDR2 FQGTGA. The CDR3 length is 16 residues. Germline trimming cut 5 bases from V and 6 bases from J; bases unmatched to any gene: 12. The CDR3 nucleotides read TGTGCCAGCAGCCCCGGGGGGGACCCCCTCGGCAATGAGCAGTTCTTC. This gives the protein CASSPGGDPLGNEQFF.

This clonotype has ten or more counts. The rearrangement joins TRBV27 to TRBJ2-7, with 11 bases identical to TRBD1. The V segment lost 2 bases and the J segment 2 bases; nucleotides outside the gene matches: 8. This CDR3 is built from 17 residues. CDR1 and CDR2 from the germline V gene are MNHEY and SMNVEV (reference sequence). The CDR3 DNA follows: TGTGCCAGCAGTTTAGGGGGACAGGGGGTCCTACCCTACGAGCAGTACTTC. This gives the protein CASSLGGQGVLPYEQYF.